Listed below are T cell receptor beta chains from one sample, sequenced in a study of control samples from healthy donors and cancer patients. Produced via immunoSEQ multiplex PCR; TCRdb's table is partial and in-frame only. This table has about 79,000 clones, roughly 93% appearing once. What was sequenced was PBMCs. These receptor sequences come from a woman aged 40 to 50 with lung cancer. Both conserved end residues are part of each CDR3. D genes are given only for firm matches. For some rows the clone size is stated as once, few or many, or as a class when expanded; others skip it.

v_call	clone_size	d_call	j_call	cdr3_nt	cdr3_aa
TRBV5-4	NA	NA	TRBJ2-7	TGTGCCAGCAACCCGCAGGGTAAAGTGCACGAGCAGTACTTC	CASNPQGKVHEQYF
TRBV30	NA	NA	TRBJ1-6	TGTGCTGGACACCTTGGATCCTATAATTCACCCCTCCACTTT	CAGHLGSYNSPLHF
TRBV19	NA	NA	TRBJ1-2	TGTGCCAGTAGTATAGACGGAATGTATGGCTACACCTTC	CASSIDGMYGYTF
TRBV30	NA	NA	TRBJ1-2	TGTGCCTGCGGTGAGACTGGGCAGGGGCACGGCTACACCTTC	CACGETGQGHGYTF
TRBV11-1	few	NA	TRBJ2-3	TGTGCCAGCAGTTTACTATCGGGGCCGGCCCCAGATACGCAGTATTTT	CASSLLSGPAPDTQYF
TRBV10-1	NA	TRBD2	TRBJ2-1	TGCGCCAGCAGTGAATCCGGGGGGGGCAATGAGCAGTTCTTC	CASSESGGGNEQFF
TRBV3-1/TRBV3-2	NA	NA	TRBJ1-1	TGTGCCAGCAGCCAAGATCGGGTGGGCAGGGCTAGCACTGAAGCTTTCTTT	CASSQDRVGRASTEAFF
TRBV30	NA	NA	TRBJ1-3	TGTGCCTCCTACCCCGGGGACTCTGGAAACACCATATATTTT	CASYPGDSGNTIYF
TRBV9	NA	NA	TRBJ2-3	TGTGCCAGCAGTACCCAGCGGTTCTCGACAGATACGCAGTATTTT	CASSTQRFSTDTQYF
TRBV20-1	NA	NA	TRBJ1-1	TGCAGTGCTAGAGGGACCTTTGAAGCTTTCTTT	CSARGTFEAFF
TRBV3-1/TRBV3-2	NA	TRBD1	TRBJ2-2	TGTGCCAGCAGCCCCCGGGACAGGGGGGTAACCGGGGAGCTGTTTTTT	CASSPRDRGVTGELFF
TRBV6-6	NA	TRBD1	TRBJ1-2	TGTGCCAGCAGTAACCGACAGGGGGCTAACTATGGCTACACCTTC	CASSNRQGANYGYTF
TRBV7-9	NA	NA	TRBJ1-4	TGTGCCAGCAGCTTAGGGCCAGGGGTTGGTCGTGAAAAACTGTTTTTT	CASSLGPGVGREKLFF
TRBV7-9	NA	NA	TRBJ2-2	TGTGCCAGCAGCACCCGACTGACGAACACCGGGGAGCTGTTTTTT	CASSTRLTNTGELFF
TRBV19	NA	NA	TRBJ1-3	TGTGCCAGTACTCCAACTCTCGGGGGGCCTTTTCTTCGTGGAAACACCATATATTTT	CASTPTLGGPFLRGNTIYF
TRBV18	NA	NA	TRBJ1-6	TGTGCCAGCTCACCACTTGGGGGAAGGGATTCACCCCTCCACTTT	CASSPLGGRDSPLHF
TRBV6-5	NA	TRBD1	TRBJ1-1	TGTGCCAGCAGTTCGGACAGGTACACTGAAGCTTTCTTT	CASSSDRYTEAFF
TRBV6-5	once	TRBD1	TRBJ2-1	TGTGCCAGCAGCCTTACAGGGGATCGATACAATGAGCAGTTCTTC	CASSLTGDRYNEQFF
TRBV6-2/TRBV6-3	NA	TRBD2	TRBJ2-1	TGTGCCAGCAGTAGAATTAGCGGGAGCTCCTACAATGAGCAGTTCTTC	CASSRISGSSYNEQFF
TRBV9	once	NA	TRBJ2-2	TGTGCCAGCAGCGTAGTGGACACCGGGGAGCTGTTTTTT	CASSVVDTGELFF
TRBV5-5	NA	NA	TRBJ2-1	TGTGCCAGCAGCTTGGTGGGGCAGGGAACCTACAATGAGCAGTTCTTC	CASSLVGQGTYNEQFF
TRBV30	NA	NA	TRBJ2-1	TGTGCCTGGATGGGGGCGGGGAACCTGAATGAGCAGTTCTTC	CAWMGAGNLNEQFF
TRBV14	NA	NA	TRBJ1-5	TGTGCCAGCAGCCTCCTTGGTCAGCCCCAGCATTTT	CASSLLGQPQHF
TRBV25-1	once	TRBD1	TRBJ1-1	TGTGCCACCACAGGGGGGACTGAAGCTTTCTTT	CATTGGTEAFF
TRBV2	NA	NA	TRBJ1-4	TGTGCCAGCATGTCAGGGAGTGAAAAACTGTTTTTT	CASMSGSEKLFF
TRBV19	NA	TRBD1	TRBJ2-1	TGTGCCAGTAGCAGACAGGGGATCTACAATGAGCAGTTCTTC	CASSRQGIYNEQFF
TRBV6-5	NA	TRBD1	TRBJ1-1	TGTGCCAGCACCCCAGGGGGTAGTAAAGCTTTCTTT	CASTPGGSKAFF
TRBV5-4	NA	NA	TRBJ1-1	TGTGCCAGCAGCTTATTATATGGGAACACTGAAGCTTTCTTT	CASSLLYGNTEAFF
TRBV27	NA	NA	TRBJ1-4	TGTGCCAGCAGTTTGCTTGGGACAGAAAAACTGTTTTTT	CASSLLGTEKLFF
TRBV2	NA	NA	TRBJ2-1	TGTGCCAGCAGTGAATCTGTCCGGGACTCCGGATACAATGAGCAGTTCTTC	CASSESVRDSGYNEQFF
TRBV24-1	NA	TRBD1	TRBJ2-2	TGTGCCACCAGTGATCGGACAGGGAACACCGGGGAGCTGTTTTTT	CATSDRTGNTGELFF
TRBV24-1	NA	NA	TRBJ1-5	TGTGCCGCGAGCCAGGGCAGCAATCAGCCCCAGCATTTT	CAASQGSNQPQHF
TRBV4-1	NA	NA	TRBJ2-7	TGCGCCAGCAGCCAAGTTTATGGCCTACAATTAGACGAGCAGTACTTC	CASSQVYGLQLDEQYF
TRBV28	NA	NA	TRBJ2-3	TGTGCCAGCCACCCCGGGGGAACAGATACGCAGTATTTT	CASHPGGTDTQYF
TRBV19	NA	NA	TRBJ1-6	TGTGCCAGTAGTATGCTTTTTGGGGGGAGTTCTGATTCACCCCTCCACTTT	CASSMLFGGSSDSPLHF
TRBV11-2	NA	TRBD1	TRBJ1-5	TGTGCCAGCAGCACACGGACAGGGACTAATCAGCCCCAGCATTTT	CASSTRTGTNQPQHF
TRBV19	NA	TRBD1	TRBJ2-7	TGTGCCAGTAGTAGGGACAGGATCTCCTACGAGCAGTACTTC	CASSRDRISYEQYF
TRBV2	NA	NA	TRBJ1-3	TGTGCCAGCAGTACGTCAGGGATAGACGGAAACACCATATATTTT	CASSTSGIDGNTIYF
TRBV3-1/TRBV3-2	once	NA	TRBJ2-7	TGTGCCAGCAGCCAGGTTGCCTCTCAAATTCCCTACGAGCAGTACTTC	CASSQVASQIPYEQYF
TRBV28	once	TRBD1	TRBJ1-2	TGTGCCAGCAGTGGACAGGGGGCCGGTGGCTACACCTTC	CASSGQGAGGYTF
TRBV24-1	NA	NA	TRBJ2-3	TGTGCCACCAGTGATTCAGGGGTGTACCGCGGCACAGATACGCAGTATTTT	CATSDSGVYRGTDTQYF
TRBV19	NA	NA	TRBJ1-6	TGTGCCAGTAGTATCCCTCTTATAACGAGCTCCTATAATTCACCCCTCCACTTT	CASSIPLITSSYNSPLHF
TRBV19	NA	TRBD2	TRBJ2-7	TGTGCCAGTAGTATAAACCCTAGCGGGGGGTACGAGCAGTACTTC	CASSINPSGGYEQYF
TRBV2	NA	NA	TRBJ1-2	TGTGCCAGCAGCCTTCCACCCTCCGAGAGCTATGGCTACACCTTC	CASSLPPSESYGYTF
TRBV28	NA	TRBD1	TRBJ2-7	TGTGCCAGCAGTACCCTCCGGGACAGGGCCCCGAGGGTAACCTACGAGCAGTACTTC	CASSTLRDRAPRVTYEQYF
TRBV19	once	TRBD1	TRBJ1-2	TGTGCCAGTAGTAATCGCAGGGGGCTGGGGTATGGCTACACCTTC	CASSNRRGLGYGYTF
TRBV6-5	NA	NA	TRBJ1-3	TGTGCCAGCAGTTACACCCCTGGGGACACCATATATTTT	CASSYTPGDTIYF
TRBV2	once	NA	TRBJ2-4	TGTGCCAGCAGTGAACCGGTCTGGCCTGGGAACATTCAGTACTTC	CASSEPVWPGNIQYF
TRBV9	NA	TRBD2	TRBJ2-5	TGTGCCAGCAGCGTAGCTAGCGGGCGGGAAGAGACCCAGTACTTC	CASSVASGREETQYF
TRBV29-1	NA	TRBD1	TRBJ2-7	TGCAGCGTTGCAAGGGACAGGGGGTTCTACGAGCAGTACTTC	CSVARDRGFYEQYF
TRBV24-1	NA	NA	TRBJ1-2	TGTGCCACCAGTGACCGTGGTAACTATGGCTACACCTTC	CATSDRGNYGYTF
TRBV12-3/TRBV12-4	NA	NA	TRBJ1-1	TGTGCCAGCACCCCCCCGGGTAACACTGAAGCTTTCTTT	CASTPPGNTEAFF
TRBV5-6	NA	NA	TRBJ1-2	TGTGCCAGCAGTCATCGGGATCAGGAGCCACAGGGCTACACCTTC	CASSHRDQEPQGYTF
TRBV19	NA	TRBD1	TRBJ2-7	TGTGCCAGTAGTCTCGGGACAGGTACCTACGAGCAGTACTTC	CASSLGTGTYEQYF
TRBV9	NA	NA	TRBJ1-2	TGTGCCAGCAGCGCTTATGCGGGAGTTAACTATGGCTACACCTTC	CASSAYAGVNYGYTF